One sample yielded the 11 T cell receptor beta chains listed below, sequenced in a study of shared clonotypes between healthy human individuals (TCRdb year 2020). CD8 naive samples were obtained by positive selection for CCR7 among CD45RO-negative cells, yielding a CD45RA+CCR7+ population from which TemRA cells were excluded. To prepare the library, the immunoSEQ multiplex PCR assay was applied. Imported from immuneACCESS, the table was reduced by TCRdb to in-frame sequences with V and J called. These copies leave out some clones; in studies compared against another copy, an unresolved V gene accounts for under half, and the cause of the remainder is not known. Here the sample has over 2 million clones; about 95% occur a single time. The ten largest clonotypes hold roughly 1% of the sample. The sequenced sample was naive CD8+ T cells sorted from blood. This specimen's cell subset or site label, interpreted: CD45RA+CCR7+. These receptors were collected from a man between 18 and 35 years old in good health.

CDR3 DNA sequence: TGTGCCAGCAGCGACTACAACGGGGGGTCCTACGAGCAGTACTTC. This codes for CASSDYNGGSYEQYF. The genes are TRBV7-9 and TRBJ2-7; TRBD2 agrees at 7 bases. CDR1 and CDR2 (germline): SEHNR, FQNEAQ (reference sequence). The CDR3 totals 15 residues. J was trimmed by 1 base and V by 5 bases; bases with no gene match: 8.

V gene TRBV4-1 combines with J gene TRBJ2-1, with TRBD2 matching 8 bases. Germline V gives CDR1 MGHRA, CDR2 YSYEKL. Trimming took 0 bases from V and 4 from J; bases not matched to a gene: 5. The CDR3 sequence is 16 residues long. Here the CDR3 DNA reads TGCGCCAGCAGCCAAGAACTAGCGGACCTTTACAATGAGCAGTTCTTC. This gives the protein CASSQELADLYNEQFF.

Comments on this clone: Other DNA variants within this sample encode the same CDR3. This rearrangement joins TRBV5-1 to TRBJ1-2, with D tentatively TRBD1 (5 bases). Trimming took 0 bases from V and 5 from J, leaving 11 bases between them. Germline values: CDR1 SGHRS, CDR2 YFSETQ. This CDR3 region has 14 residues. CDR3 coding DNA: TGCGCCAGCAGCTTGGGGCAGGGACTTTATGGCTACACCTTC. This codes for CASSLGQGLYGYTF.

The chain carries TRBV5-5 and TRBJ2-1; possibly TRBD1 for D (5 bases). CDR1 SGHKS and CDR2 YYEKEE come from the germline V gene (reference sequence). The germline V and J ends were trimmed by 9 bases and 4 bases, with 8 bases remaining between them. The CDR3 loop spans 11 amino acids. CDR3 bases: TGTGCCACTGACAGTTACAATGAGCAGTTCTTC. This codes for CATDSYNEQFF.

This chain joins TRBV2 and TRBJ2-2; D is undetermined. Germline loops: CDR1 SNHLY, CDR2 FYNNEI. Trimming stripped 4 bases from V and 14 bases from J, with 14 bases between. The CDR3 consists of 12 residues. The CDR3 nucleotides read TGTGCCAGCAGTGTAGGGCCCTCGGAACTGTTTTTT. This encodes CASSVGPSELFF. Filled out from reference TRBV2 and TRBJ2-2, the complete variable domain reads EPEVTQTPSHQVTQMGQEVILRCVPISNHLYFYWYRQILGQKVEFLVSFYNNEISEKSEIFDDQFSVERPDGSNFTLKIRSTKLEDSAMYFCASSVGPSELFFGEGSRLTVL.

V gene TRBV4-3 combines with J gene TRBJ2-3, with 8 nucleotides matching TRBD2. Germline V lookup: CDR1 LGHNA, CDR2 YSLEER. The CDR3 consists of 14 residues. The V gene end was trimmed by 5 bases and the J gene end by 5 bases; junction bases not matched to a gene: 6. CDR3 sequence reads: CASSIAAGGDTQYF. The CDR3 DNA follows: TGCGCCAGCAGCATTGCGGCGGGAGGAGATACGCAGTATTTT.

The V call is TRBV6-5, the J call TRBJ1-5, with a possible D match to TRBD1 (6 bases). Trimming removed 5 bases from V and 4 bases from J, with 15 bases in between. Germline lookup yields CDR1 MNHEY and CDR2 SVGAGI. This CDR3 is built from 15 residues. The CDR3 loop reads CASSPSRGLNQPQHF. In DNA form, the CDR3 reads TGTGCCAGCAGTCCGTCCAGGGGTTTGAATCAGCCCCAGCATTTT.

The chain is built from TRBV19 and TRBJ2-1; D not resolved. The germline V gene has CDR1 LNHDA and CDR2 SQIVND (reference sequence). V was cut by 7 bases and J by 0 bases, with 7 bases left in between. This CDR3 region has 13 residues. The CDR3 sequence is CASNLSSYNEQFF. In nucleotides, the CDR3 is TGTGCCAGTAACTTAAGCTCCTACAATGAGCAGTTCTTC.

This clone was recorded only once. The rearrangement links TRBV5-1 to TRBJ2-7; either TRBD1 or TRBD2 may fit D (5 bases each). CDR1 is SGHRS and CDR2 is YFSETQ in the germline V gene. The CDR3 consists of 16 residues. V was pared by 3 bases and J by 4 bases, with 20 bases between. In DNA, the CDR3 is TGCGCCAGCAGCTGGCACCCTCGAGGGGTAGTTTACGAGCAGTACTTC. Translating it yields CASSWHPRGVVYEQYF.

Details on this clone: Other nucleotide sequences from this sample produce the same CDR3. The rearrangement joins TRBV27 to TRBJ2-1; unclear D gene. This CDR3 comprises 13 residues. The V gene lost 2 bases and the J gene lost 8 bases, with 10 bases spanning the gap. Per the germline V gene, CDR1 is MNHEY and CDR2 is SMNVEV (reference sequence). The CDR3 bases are TGTGCCAGCAGTTTAACCGGCGGTGATGAGCAGTTCTTC. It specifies CASSLTGGDEQFF.

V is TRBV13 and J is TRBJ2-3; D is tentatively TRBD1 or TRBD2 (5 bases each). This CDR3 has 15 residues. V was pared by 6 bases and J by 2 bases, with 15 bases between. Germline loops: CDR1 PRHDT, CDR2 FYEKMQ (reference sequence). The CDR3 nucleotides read TGTGCCAGCAGGGACGCTGGGACCGACACAGATACGCAGTATTTT. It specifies CASRDAGTDTDTQYF.